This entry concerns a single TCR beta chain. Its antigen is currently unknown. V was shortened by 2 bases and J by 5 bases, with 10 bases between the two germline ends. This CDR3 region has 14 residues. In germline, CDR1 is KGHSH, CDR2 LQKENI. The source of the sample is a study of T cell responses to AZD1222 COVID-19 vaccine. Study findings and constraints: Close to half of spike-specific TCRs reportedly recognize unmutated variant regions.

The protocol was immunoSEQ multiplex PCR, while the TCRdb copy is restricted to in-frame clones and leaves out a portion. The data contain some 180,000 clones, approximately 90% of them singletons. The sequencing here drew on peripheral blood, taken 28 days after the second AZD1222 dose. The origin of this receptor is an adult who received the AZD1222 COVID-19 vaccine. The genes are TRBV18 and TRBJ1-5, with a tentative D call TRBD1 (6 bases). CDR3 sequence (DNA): TGTGCCAGCTCACCAAGGGCAGGGGATCAGCCCCAGCATTTT. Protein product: CASSPRAGDQPQHF.